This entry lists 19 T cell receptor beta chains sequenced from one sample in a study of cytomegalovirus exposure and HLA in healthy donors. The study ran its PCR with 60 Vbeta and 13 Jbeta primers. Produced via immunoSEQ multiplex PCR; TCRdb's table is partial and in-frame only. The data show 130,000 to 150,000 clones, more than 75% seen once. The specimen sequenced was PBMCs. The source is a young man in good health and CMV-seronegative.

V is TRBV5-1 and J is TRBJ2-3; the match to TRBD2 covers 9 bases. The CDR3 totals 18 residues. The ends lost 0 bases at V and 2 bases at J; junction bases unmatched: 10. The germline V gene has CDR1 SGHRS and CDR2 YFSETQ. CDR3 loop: CASSLAGAGGLSTDTQYF. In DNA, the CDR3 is TGCGCCAGCAGCTTGGCCGGAGCGGGGGGTCTTTCCACAGATACGCAGTATTTT. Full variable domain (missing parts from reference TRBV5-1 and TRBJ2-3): KAGVTQTPRYLIKTRGQQVTLSCSPISGHRSVSWYQQTPGQGLQFLFEYFSETQRNKGNFPGRFSGRQFSNSRSEMNVSTLELGDSALYLCASSLAGAGGLSTDTQYFGPGTRLTVL.

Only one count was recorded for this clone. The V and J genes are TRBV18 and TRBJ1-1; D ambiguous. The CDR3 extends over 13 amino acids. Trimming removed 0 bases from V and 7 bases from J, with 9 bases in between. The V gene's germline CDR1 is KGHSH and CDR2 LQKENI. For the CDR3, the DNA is TGTGCCAGCTCACCACCATCACAGAATGAAGCTTTCTTT. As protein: CASSPPSQNEAFF.

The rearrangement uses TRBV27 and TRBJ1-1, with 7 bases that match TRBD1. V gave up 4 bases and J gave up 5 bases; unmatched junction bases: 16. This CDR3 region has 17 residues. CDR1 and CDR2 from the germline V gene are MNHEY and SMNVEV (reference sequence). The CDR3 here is CASSSHTGRGVGTEAFF. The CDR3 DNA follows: TGTGCCAGCAGTTCCCACACCGGCAGGGGGGTAGGTACTGAAGCTTTCTTT.

CDR3: CAVRGSSYNEQFF. The CDR3 DNA reads TGTGCCGTCCGGGGGAGCTCCTACAATGAGCAGTTCTTC. The V and J genes are TRBV6-1 and TRBJ2-1; D is possibly TRBD2 (6 bases). The CDR3 covers 13 residues. V was shortened by 11 bases and J by 0 bases, with 11 bases between the two germline ends. The germline gives CDR1 MNHNS, CDR2 SASEGT.

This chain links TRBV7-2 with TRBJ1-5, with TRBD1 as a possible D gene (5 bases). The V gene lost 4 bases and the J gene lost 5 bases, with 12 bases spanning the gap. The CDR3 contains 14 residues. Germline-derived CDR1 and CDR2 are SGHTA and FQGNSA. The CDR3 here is CASSWGRGDQPQHF. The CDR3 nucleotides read TGTGCCAGCAGCTGGGGTCGGGGGGATCAGCCCCAGCATTTT.

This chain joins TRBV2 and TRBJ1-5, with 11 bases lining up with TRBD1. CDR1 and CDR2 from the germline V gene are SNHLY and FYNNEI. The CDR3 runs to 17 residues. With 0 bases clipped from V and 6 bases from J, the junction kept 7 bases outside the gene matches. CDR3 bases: TGTGCCAGCAGTGAAGCGCCCGGACAGGGGGCGGCTCAGCCCCAGCATTTT. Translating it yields CASSEAPGQGAAQPQHF.

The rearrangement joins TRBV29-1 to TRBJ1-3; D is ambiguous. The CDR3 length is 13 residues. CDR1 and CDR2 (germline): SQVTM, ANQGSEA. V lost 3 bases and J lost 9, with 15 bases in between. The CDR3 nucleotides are TGCAGCGTTGAGAGGACCCTCGGGAGCACCATATATTTT. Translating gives CSVERTLGSTIYF.

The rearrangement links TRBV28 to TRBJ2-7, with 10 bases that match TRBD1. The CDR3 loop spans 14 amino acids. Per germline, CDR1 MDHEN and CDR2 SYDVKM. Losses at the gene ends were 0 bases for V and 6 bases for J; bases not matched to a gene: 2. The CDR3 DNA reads TGTGCCAGCAGTTTATGGGGACAGGGGCTCGAGCAGTACTTC. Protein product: CASSLWGQGLEQYF.

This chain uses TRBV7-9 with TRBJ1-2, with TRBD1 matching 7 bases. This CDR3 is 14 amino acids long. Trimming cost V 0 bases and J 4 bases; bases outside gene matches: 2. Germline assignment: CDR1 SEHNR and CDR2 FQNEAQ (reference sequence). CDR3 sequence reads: CASSLADRAYGYTF. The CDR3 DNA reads TGTGCCAGCAGCTTAGCTGACAGGGCCTATGGCTACACCTTC.

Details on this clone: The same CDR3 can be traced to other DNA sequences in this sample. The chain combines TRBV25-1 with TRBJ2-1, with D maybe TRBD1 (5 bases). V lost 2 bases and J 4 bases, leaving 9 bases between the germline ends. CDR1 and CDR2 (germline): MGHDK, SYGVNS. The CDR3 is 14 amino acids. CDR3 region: CASSEGAGYNEQFF. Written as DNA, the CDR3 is TGTGCCAGCAGTGAAGGGGCAGGGTACAATGAGCAGTTCTTC.

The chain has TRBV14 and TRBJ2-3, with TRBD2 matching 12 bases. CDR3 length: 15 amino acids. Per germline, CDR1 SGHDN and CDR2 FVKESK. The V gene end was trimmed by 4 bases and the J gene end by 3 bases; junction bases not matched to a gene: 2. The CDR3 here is CASSPGLAGTDTQYF. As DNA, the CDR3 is TGTGCCAGCAGCCCGGGACTAGCGGGTACAGATACGCAGTATTTT.

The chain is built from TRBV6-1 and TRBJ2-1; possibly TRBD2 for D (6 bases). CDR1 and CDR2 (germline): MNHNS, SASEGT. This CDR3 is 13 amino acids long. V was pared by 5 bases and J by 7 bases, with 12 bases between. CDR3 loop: CASSTSSGNEQFF. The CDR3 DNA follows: TGTGCCAGCAGTACTAGCAGTGGGAATGAGCAGTTCTTC.

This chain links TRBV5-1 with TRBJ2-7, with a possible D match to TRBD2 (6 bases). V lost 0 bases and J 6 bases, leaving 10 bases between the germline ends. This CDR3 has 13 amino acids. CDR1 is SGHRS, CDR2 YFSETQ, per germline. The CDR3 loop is CASSLGVGGEQYF. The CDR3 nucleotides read TGCGCCAGCAGCTTGGGGGTGGGGGGCGAGCAGTACTTC. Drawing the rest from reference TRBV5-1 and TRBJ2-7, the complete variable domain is KAGVTQTPRYLIKTRGQQVTLSCSPISGHRSVSWYQQTPGQGLQFLFEYFSETQRNKGNFPGRFSGRQFSNSRSEMNVSTLELGDSALYLCASSLGVGGEQYFGPGTRLTVT.

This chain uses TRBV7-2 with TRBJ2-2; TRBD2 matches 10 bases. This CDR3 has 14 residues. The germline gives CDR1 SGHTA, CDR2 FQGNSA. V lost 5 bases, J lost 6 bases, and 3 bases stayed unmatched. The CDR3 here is CASSVLAGAGELFF. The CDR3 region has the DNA TGTGCCAGCAGCGTTCTAGCGGGGGCCGGGGAGCTGTTTTTT.

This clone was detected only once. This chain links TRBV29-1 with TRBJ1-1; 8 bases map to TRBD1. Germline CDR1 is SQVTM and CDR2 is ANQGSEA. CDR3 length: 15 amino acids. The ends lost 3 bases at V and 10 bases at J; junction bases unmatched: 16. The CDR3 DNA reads TGCAGCGTTGACCCCCGGACAGGGTCCCAACCTCGAGCTTTCTTT. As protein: CSVDPRTGSQPRAFF.

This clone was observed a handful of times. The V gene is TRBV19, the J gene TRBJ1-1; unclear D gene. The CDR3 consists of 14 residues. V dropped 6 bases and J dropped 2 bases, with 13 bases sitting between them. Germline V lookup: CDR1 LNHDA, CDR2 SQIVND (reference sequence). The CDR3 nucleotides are TGTGCCAGTAGAGTTTCCGGGGAAAACACTGAAGCTTTCTTT. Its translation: CASRVSGENTEAFF.

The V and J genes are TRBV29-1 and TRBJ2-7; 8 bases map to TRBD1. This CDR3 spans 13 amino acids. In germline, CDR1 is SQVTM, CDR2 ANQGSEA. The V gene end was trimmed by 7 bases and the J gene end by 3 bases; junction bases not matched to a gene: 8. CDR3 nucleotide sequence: TGCAGCGCCGGACAGGGCCTTGGCTACGAGCAGTACTTC. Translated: CSAGQGLGYEQYF.

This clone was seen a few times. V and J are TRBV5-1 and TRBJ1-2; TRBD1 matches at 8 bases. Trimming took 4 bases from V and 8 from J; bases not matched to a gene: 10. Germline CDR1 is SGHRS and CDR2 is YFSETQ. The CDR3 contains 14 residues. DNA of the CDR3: TGCGCCAGCAGCACGGACGGGACAGGTGGAGGCTACACCTTC. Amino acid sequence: CASSTDGTGGGYTF.

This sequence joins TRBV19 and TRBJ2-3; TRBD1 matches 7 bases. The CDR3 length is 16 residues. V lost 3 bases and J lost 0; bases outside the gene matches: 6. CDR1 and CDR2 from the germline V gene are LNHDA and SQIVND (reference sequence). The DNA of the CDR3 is TGTGCCAGTAGTATTAACAGGGGATGGAGCACAGATACGCAGTATTTT. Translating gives CASSINRGWSTDTQYF.